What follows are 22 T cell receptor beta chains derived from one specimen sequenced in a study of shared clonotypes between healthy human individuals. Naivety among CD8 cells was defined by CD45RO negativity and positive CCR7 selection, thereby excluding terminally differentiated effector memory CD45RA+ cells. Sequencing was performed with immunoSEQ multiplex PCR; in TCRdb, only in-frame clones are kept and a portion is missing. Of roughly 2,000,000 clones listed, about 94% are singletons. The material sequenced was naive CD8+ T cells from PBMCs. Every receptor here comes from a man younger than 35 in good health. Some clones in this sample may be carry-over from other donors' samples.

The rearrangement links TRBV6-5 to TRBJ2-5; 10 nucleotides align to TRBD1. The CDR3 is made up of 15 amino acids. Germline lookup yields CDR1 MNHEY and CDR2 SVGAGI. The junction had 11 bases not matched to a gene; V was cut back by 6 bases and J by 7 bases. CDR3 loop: CASRWTGGERVTQYF. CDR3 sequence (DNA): TGTGCCAGCAGATGGACAGGGGGAGAGAGGGTGACCCAGTACTTC.

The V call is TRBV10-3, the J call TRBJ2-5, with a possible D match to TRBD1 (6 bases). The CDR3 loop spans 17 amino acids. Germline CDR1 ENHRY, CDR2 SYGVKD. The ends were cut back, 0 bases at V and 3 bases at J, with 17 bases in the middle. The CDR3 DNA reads TGTGCCATCAGTGAGTCGAAAATGAGCAGGACAGAAGAGACCCAGTACTTC. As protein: CAISESKMSRTEETQYF.

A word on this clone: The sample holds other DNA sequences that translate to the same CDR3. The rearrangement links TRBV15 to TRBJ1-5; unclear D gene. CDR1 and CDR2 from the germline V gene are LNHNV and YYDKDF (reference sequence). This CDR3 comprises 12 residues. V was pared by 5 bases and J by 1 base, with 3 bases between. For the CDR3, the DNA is TGTGCCACCAGCGGGAGCAATCAGCCCCAGCATTTT. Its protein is CATSGSNQPQHF.

DNA for the CDR3: TGTGCCAGTAGCGGGAGTGGATTGGGTTACCACGAGCAGTACTTC. Translating gives CASSGSGLGYHEQYF. V is TRBV19 and J is TRBJ2-7, with a tentative D call TRBD2 (6 bases). This CDR3 contains 15 residues. CDR1 is LNHDA and CDR2 is SQIVND in the germline V gene (reference sequence). V was shortened by 6 bases and J by 5 bases, with 20 bases between the two germline ends.

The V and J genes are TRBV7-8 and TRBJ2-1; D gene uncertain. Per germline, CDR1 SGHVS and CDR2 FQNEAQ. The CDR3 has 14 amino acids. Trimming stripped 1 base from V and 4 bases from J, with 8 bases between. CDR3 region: CASSLVRGYNEQFF. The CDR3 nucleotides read TGTGCCAGCAGCTTAGTAAGAGGATACAATGAGCAGTTCTTC. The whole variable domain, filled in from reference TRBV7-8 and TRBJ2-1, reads GAGVSQSPRYKVAKRGQDVALRCDPISGHVSLFWYQQALGQGPEFLTYFQNEAQLDKSGLPSDRFFAERPEGSVSTLKIQRTQQEDSAVYLCASSLVRGYNEQFFGPGTRLTVL.

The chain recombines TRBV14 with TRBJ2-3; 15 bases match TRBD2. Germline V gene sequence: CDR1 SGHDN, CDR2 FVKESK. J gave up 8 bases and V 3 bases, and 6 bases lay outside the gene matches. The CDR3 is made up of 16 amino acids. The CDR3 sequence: CASSHAGTSGRSTQYF. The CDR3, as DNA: TGTGCCAGCAGCCACGCCGGGACTAGCGGGAGGTCTACGCAGTATTTT.

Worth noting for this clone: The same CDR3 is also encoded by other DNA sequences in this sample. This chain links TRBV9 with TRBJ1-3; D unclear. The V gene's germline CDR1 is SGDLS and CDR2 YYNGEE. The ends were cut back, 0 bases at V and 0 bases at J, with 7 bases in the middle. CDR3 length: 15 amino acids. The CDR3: CASSVGSSSGNTIYF. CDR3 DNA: TGTGCCAGCAGCGTAGGCTCTAGCTCTGGAAACACCATATATTTT. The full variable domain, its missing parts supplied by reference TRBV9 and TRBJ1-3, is DSGVTQTPKHLITATGQRVTLRCSPRSGDLSVYWYQQSLDQGLQFLIQYYNGEERAKGNILERFSAQQFPDLHSELNLSSLELGDSALYFCASSVGSSSGNTIYFGEGSWLTVV.

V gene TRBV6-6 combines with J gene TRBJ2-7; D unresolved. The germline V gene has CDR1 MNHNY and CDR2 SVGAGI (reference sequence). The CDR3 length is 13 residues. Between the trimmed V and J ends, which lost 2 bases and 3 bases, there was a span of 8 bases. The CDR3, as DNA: TGTGCCAGCAGTTACCTGACTGGCTACGAGCAGTACTTC. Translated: CASSYLTGYEQYF.

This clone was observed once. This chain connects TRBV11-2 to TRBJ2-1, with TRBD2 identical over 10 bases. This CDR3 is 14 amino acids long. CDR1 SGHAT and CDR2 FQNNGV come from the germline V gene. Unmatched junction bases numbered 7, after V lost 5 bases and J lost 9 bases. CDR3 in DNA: TGTGCCAGCAGCCCTACTGGACTAGCGGTTGAGCAGTTCTTC. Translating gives CASSPTGLAVEQFF.

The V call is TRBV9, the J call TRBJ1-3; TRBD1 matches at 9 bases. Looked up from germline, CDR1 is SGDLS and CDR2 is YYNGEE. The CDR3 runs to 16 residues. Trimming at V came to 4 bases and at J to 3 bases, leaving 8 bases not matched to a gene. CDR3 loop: CASSPFWTGDGNTIYF. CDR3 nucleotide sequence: TGTGCCAGCAGCCCCTTTTGGACAGGGGATGGAAACACCATATATTTT. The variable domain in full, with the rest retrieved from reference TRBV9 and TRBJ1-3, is DSGVTQTPKHLITATGQRVTLRCSPRSGDLSVYWYQQSLDQGLQFLIQYYNGEERAKGNILERFSAQQFPDLHSELNLSSLELGDSALYFCASSPFWTGDGNTIYFGEGSWLTVV.

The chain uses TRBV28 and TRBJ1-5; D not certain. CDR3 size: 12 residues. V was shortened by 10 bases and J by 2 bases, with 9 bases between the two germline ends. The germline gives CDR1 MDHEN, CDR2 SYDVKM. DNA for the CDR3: TGTGCCACTCGGGTCGGCAATCAGCCCCAGCATTTT. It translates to CATRVGNQPQHF.

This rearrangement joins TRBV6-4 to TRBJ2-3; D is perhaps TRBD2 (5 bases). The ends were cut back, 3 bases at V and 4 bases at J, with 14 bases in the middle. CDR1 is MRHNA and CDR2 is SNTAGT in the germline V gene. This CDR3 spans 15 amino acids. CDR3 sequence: CASSEGLADADTQYF. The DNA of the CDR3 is TGTGCCAGCAGTGAGGGTCTAGCCGACGCAGATACGCAGTATTTT.

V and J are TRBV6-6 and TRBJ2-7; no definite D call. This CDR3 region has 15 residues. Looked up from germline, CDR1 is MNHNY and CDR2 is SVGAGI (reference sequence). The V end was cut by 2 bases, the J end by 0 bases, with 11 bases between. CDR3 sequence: CASSYDQASSYEQYF. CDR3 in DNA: TGTGCCAGCAGTTACGACCAAGCCAGCTCCTACGAGCAGTACTTC.

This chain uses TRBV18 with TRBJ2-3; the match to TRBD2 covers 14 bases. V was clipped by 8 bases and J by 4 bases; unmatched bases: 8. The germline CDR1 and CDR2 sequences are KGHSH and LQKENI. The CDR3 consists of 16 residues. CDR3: CASPTGTSGSADTQYF. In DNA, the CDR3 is TGTGCCAGCCCAACCGGGACTAGCGGGAGTGCAGATACGCAGTATTTT. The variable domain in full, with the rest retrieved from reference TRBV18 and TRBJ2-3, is NAGVMQNPRHLVRRRGQEARLRCSPMKGHSHVYWYRQLPEEGLKFMVYLQKENIIDESGMPKERFSAEFPKEGPSILRIQQVVRGDSAAYFCASPTGTSGSADTQYFGPGTRLTVL.

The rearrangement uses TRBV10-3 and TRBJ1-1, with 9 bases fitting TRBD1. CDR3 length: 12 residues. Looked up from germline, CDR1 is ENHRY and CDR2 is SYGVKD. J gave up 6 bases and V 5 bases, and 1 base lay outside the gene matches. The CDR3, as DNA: TGTGCCATCAGTACAGGGGGCCCTGAAGCTTTCTTT. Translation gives CAISTGGPEAFF.

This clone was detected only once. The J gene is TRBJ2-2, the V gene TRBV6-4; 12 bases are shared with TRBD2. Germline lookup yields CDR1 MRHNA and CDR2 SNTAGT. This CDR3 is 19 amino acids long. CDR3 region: CGPPAVGSSGRAVNGELFF. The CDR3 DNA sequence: TGTGGGCCGCCAGCAGTGGGATCTAGCGGGAGGGCCGTAAACGGGGAGCTGTTTTTT.

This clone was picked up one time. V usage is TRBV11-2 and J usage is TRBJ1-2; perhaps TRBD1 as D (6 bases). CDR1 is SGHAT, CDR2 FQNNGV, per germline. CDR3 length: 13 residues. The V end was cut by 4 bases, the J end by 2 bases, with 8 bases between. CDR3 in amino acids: CASSYGQNYGYTF. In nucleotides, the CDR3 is TGTGCCAGCAGCTACGGACAGAACTATGGCTACACCTTC. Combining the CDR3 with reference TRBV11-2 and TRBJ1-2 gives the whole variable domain EAGVAQSPRYKIIEKRQSVAFWCNPISGHATLYWYQQILGQGPKLLIQFQNNGVVDDSQLPKDRFSAERLKGVDSTLKIQPAKLEDSAVYLCASSYGQNYGYTFGSGTRLTVV.

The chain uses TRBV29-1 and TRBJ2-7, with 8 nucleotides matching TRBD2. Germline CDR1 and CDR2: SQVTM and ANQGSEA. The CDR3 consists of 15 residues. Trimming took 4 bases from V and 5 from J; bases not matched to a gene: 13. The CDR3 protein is CSVGAGGRPLDEQYF. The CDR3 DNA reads TGCAGCGTTGGGGCTGGCGGGAGGCCCCTCGACGAGCAGTACTTC.

Here the CDR3 reads CASSMTGTGETQYF. As DNA, the CDR3 is TGTGCCAGCAGTATGACCGGGACAGGGGAGACCCAGTACTTC. The chain carries TRBV28 and TRBJ2-5; 9 positions agree with TRBD1. The CDR3 has 14 amino acids. From germline, CDR1 is MDHEN and CDR2 SYDVKM. Trimming took 5 bases from V and 5 from J; bases not matched to a gene: 6.

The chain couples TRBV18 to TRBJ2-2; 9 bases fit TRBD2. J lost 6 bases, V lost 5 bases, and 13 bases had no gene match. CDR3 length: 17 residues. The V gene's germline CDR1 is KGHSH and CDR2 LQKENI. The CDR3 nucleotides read TGTGCCAGCTCAACAACTTATACGACTAGCGGACCCGGGGAGCTGTTTTTT. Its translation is CASSTTYTTSGPGELFF.

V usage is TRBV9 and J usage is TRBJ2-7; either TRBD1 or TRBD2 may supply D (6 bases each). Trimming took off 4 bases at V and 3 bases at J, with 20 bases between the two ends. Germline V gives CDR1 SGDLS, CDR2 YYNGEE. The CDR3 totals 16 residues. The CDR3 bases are TGTGCCAGCAGCCCCCGGGGGCAGGACCGCTACTACGAGCAGTACTTC. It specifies CASSPRGQDRYYEQYF. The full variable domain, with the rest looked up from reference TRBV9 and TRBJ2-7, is DSGVTQTPKHLITATGQRVTLRCSPRSGDLSVYWYQQSLDQGLQFLIQYYNGEERAKGNILERFSAQQFPDLHSELNLSSLELGDSALYFCASSPRGQDRYYEQYFGPGTRLTVT.

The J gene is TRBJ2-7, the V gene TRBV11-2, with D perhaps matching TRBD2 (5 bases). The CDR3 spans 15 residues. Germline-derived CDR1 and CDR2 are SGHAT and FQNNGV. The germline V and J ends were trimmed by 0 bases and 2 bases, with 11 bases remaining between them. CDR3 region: CASSLDPGLPYEQYF. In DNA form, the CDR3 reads TGTGCCAGCAGCTTAGATCCAGGACTTCCCTACGAGCAGTACTTC.